The present entry profiles one T cell receptor (beta chain) with its context. The data are from a study of blood T cell repertoires in COVID-19. Those enrolled, adults aged roughly 18 to 89 years, came from about two dozen US areas. Donors of Cohort 3 who recovered were those that had two negative PCRs, clearance, or symptom resolution. Only in-frame clones appear in the TCRdb table, and some are missing; sequencing was by immunoSEQ multiplex PCR. Of 400,000 to 450,000 clones listed, about nine tenths are singletons. Germline V gene sequence: CDR1 SNHLY, CDR2 FYNNEI. The CDR3 sequence is 16 residues long. V lost 1 base and J 2 bases, leaving 9 bases between the germline ends.

The receptor comes from a man aged 18 to 35 who had recovered from COVID-19. Sequencing input: PBMCs or T cells enriched from blood (not recorded which). The chain couples TRBV2 to TRBJ1-6; D is unresolved. The CDR3 protein is CASSEGREAYNSPLHF. The DNA for the CDR3 is TGTGCCAGCAGTGAAGGGAGGGAGGCCTATAATTCACCCCTCCACTTT.